One sample yielded the 10 T cell receptor beta chains listed below, sequenced in a study of blood T cell repertoires in COVID-19. TCRdb's table, derived via immunoSEQ multiplex PCR, lists solely in-frame clones and lacks some. The sample yields tens of thousands of clones, approximately 87% seen once. The material sequenced was peripheral blood. The receptors here all came from a human donor in a cohort sampled during active COVID-19.

This chain connects TRBV5-4 to TRBJ1-4; no definite D call. There are 13 residues in the CDR3. Per the germline V gene, CDR1 is SGHNT and CDR2 is YYREEE (reference sequence). Trimming removed 4 bases at V and 8 bases at J, with 12 bases between. Written as DNA, the CDR3 is TGTGCCAGCAGCCACAACCAGAAGGAAAAACTGTTTTTT. This codes for CASSHNQKEKLFF.

This chain links TRBV30 with TRBJ2-5; 8 bases align to TRBD1. The trim removed 0 bases at V and 4 bases at J, leaving 7 bases unmatched. This CDR3 has 15 amino acids. Germline V lookup: CDR1 GTSNPN, CDR2 SVGIG (reference sequence). The DNA for the CDR3 is TGTGCCTGGAGTGTACGAACAGGGGGGCGAGAGACCCAGTACTTC. It specifies CAWSVRTGGRETQYF.

This clone was recorded a few times. This sequence joins TRBV28 and TRBJ1-4; unclear D gene. Per the germline V gene, CDR1 is MDHEN and CDR2 is SYDVKM. Trimming pared 8 bases from V and 0 bases from J, leaving 13 bases between. CDR3 size: 15 residues. The CDR3 region is CASRRPETTNEKLFF. In DNA, the CDR3 is TGTGCCAGCCGACGCCCGGAGACAACTAATGAAAAACTGTTTTTT.

The CDR3 DNA reads TGCGCCAGCAGCCTAACCCGGGACAGGGTTAGGGCCGGGGAGCTGTTTTTT. It encodes CASSLTRDRVRAGELFF. V gene TRBV5-1 combines with J gene TRBJ2-2, with 9 bases identical to TRBD1. V was clipped by 4 bases and J by 6 bases; unmatched bases: 13. The CDR3 runs 17 residues. The V gene's germline CDR1 is SGHRS and CDR2 YFSETQ.

The chain joins TRBV4-3 to TRBJ2-1, with TRBD1 matching 9 bases. The germline CDR1 and CDR2 sequences are LGHNA and YSLEER. V gave up 4 bases and J gave up 5 bases; unmatched junction bases: 6. CDR3 length: 15 amino acids. The CDR3 sequence is CASSREQGANNEQFF. The CDR3 DNA reads as TGCGCCAGCAGCCGAGAACAGGGGGCTAACAATGAGCAGTTCTTC.

This CDR3 is CASSYGGYTEAFF. The CDR3 DNA follows: TGTGCCAGCAGTTATGGAGGTTACACTGAAGCTTTCTTT. This chain links TRBV6-2 or TRBV6-3 with TRBJ1-1; D unclear. CDR3 length: 13 amino acids. Trimming shortened V by 3 bases and J by 3 bases, and 8 bases separated the two germline ends. Germline loops: CDR1 MNHEY, CDR2 SVGEGT.

V gene TRBV7-2 combines with J gene TRBJ2-5; D possibly corresponds to TRBD2 (6 bases). The germline gives CDR1 SGHTA, CDR2 FQGNSA. CDR3 length equals 15 residues. V was cut by 5 bases and J by 2 bases, with 15 bases left in between. The CDR3 sequence is CASSISLGGQETQYF. The CDR3, as DNA: TGTGCCAGCAGCATTTCCCTCGGGGGACAAGAGACCCAGTACTTC.

The chain combines TRBV14 with TRBJ2-5; TRBD1 agrees at 9 bases. The CDR3 length is 16 residues. Per germline, CDR1 SGHDN and CDR2 FVKESK. V lost 3 bases to trimming and J lost 5 bases; unmatched junction nucleotides: 10. The CDR3 reads CASSHPGTGYGETQYF. CDR3 bases: TGTGCCAGCAGCCATCCCGGGACAGGGTATGGGGAGACCCAGTACTTC.

V usage is TRBV6-6 and J usage is TRBJ1-2, with D unclear. The V end was cut by 6 bases, the J end by 4 bases, with 12 bases between. This CDR3 is 13 amino acids long. Germline V gene data show CDR1 as MNHNY and CDR2 as SVGAGI (reference sequence). DNA of the CDR3: TGTGCCAGCAGAACAGCCGGAGGCTATGGCTACACCTTC. This gives the protein CASRTAGGYGYTF.

The genes are TRBV24-1 and TRBJ1-1; tentative D call: TRBD1 (6 bases). This CDR3 has 15 amino acids. From germline, CDR1 is KGHDR and CDR2 SFDVKD. The germline V and J ends were trimmed by 4 bases and 3 bases, with 14 bases remaining between them. This CDR3 is CATSDPTGKDTEAFF. The CDR3, as DNA: TGTGCCACCAGTGACCCCACAGGGAAGGACACTGAAGCTTTCTTT.